One and the same sample provided the 24 T cell receptor beta chains below, sequenced in a study of T-cell reconstitution after alpha-beta-depleted transplantation in children. Unique molecular identifiers were used in preparing the TCRbeta library. Each CDR3 protein gets one entry after TCRdb re-called the PCR reads with MiXCR. The sample lists about 870,000 distinct CDR3 sequences; around 17% were seen once. Sequenced here: PBMCs, mostly from graft donor cells, sampled 360 days after TCRalphabeta/CD19-depleted stem cell transplant. The source of these receptors is a male patient younger than 18 who had a stem cell transplant for acute lymphoblastic leukemia, so the T cells may come from the graft donor.

This clonotype was observed a handful of times. The DNA for the CDR3 is TGTGCCAGCTCACGATCACAGGGAGACACTGAAGCTTTCTTT. Translating gives CASSRSQGDTEAFF. This chain connects TRBV18 to TRBJ1-1, with a possible D match to TRBD1 (6 bases). V was clipped by 4 bases and J by 3 bases, with 12 bases between them. Germline CDR1 reads KGHSH; CDR2 reads LQKENI. This CDR3 contains 14 residues.

This clonotype has just a few counts. This chain links TRBV6-5 with TRBJ2-1; TRBD2 matches 13 bases. This CDR3 spans 16 amino acids. Trimming removed 0 bases from V and 9 bases from J; junction bases left unmatched: 5. The germline V gene encodes CDR1 MNHEY and CDR2 SVGAGI. The CDR3 nucleotides read TGTGCCAGCAGTTACTCGGCACTAGCGGGAGGGGGTGAGCAGTTCTTC. It yields the protein CASSYSALAGGGEQFF.

The genes are TRBV12-3 or TRBV12-4 and TRBJ2-5, with a tentative D call TRBD2 (6 bases). V was clipped by 6 bases and J by 0 bases, with 11 bases between them. This CDR3 is built from 14 residues. The CDR3 DNA follows: TGTGCCAGCAGGGGGGGACCGTACCAAGAGACCCAGTACTTC. This sequence encodes CASRGGPYQETQYF.

Only a few counts were recorded for this clonotype. The chain carries TRBV5-1 and TRBJ1-5; D remains unclear. V shed 0 bases and J shed 3 bases, with 10 bases lying between them. The CDR3 loop spans 15 amino acids. The germline gives CDR1 SGHRS, CDR2 YFSETQ. Here the CDR3 reads CASSLESGLNQPQHF. CDR3 nucleotides: TGCGCCAGCAGCTTGGAGAGTGGGCTCAATCAGCCCCAGCATTTT. The full variable domain, in which reference TRBV5-1 and TRBJ1-5 provide the parts outside the CDR3, is KAGVTQTPRYLIKTRGQQVTLSCSPISGHRSVSWYQQTPGQGLQFLFEYFSETQRNKGNFPGRFSGRQFSNSRSEMNVSTLELGDSALYLCASSLESGLNQPQHFGDGTRLSIL.

This clonotype has just a few counts. The gene calls are TRBV12-3 or TRBV12-4 and TRBJ1-6; the D is unclear. V lost 3 bases to trimming and J lost 13 bases, with 1 base between them. This CDR3 is built from 9 residues. The DNA of the CDR3 is TGTGCCAGCAGTTTTCCCCTCCACTTT. Translation gives CASSFPLHF.

The CDR3: CASSQDRRLAVHSYNEQFF. In DNA form, the CDR3 reads TGCGCCAGCAGCCAAGATCGACGGCTAGCGGTCCACTCCTACAATGAGCAGTTCTTC. The chain employs TRBV4-1 and TRBJ2-1, with TRBD2 identical over 7 bases. J lost 0 bases, V lost 0 bases, and 11 bases had no gene match. Germline loops: CDR1 MGHRA, CDR2 YSYEKL. The CDR3 extends over 19 amino acids.

The table lists this clonotype with many counts. A junction boundary mismatches the germline segment, possibly from a read error. V usage is TRBV5-1 and J usage is TRBJ2-7; D is undetermined. In germline, CDR1 is SGHRS, CDR2 YFSETQ. There are 14 residues in the CDR3. CDR3 nucleotides: TGTGCCAGCAGCTTGGGGTCGATCTCCTACGAGCAGTACTTC. Its protein product is CASSLGSISYEQYF.

This clonotype was detected a few times. J is TRBJ2-3 and V is TRBV12-3 or TRBV12-4, with 15 bases aligning to TRBD2. Trimming took 4 bases from V and 6 from J; bases not matched to a gene: 11. The CDR3 is 18 residues long. The CDR3 DNA follows: TGTGCCAGCAGTTCCGGACTAGCGGGAGGGCCCGTTAGGGATACGCAGTATTTT. Protein product: CASSSGLAGGPVRDTQYF.

The genes are TRBV29-1 and TRBJ2-7, with no clear D. Between the trimmed V and J ends, which lost 5 bases and 4 bases, there was a span of 9 bases. This CDR3 is 11 amino acids long. Germline CDR1 is SQVTM and CDR2 is ANQGSEA. CDR3 sequence reads: CSVITVYEQYF. CDR3 coding DNA: TGCAGCGTTATCACTGTTTACGAGCAGTACTTC.

This clonotype came up a few times. This chain uses TRBV12-3 or TRBV12-4 with TRBJ2-5; tentatively, D is TRBD2 (6 bases). The CDR3 spans 15 residues. V was pared by 3 bases and J by 2 bases, with 13 bases between. The CDR3 is CASSFRGWRQETQYF. The CDR3 nucleotides read TGTGCCAGCAGTTTTCGGGGGTGGCGTCAAGAGACCCAGTACTTC.

This clonotype was picked up a small number of times. V usage is TRBV4-1 and J usage is TRBJ1-3; D is possibly TRBD1 (5 bases). The germline V gene has CDR1 MGHRA and CDR2 YSYEKL. V lost 4 bases and J lost 4, with 5 bases in between. This CDR3 is built from 12 residues. The CDR3 region has the DNA TGCGCCAGCAGCCGGACAGGAAACACCATATATTTT. Its protein is CASSRTGNTIYF.

This clonotype was recorded at least ten times. This chain links TRBV6-1 with TRBJ2-2, with D possibly TRBD1 on 6 matching bases. Germline V gene lookup returns CDR1 MNHNS and CDR2 SASEGT. This CDR3 has 14 amino acids. Trimming removed 6 bases from V and 0 bases from J, with 8 bases in between. The CDR3 sequence is CASRRTANTGELFF. For the CDR3, the DNA is TGTGCCAGCAGGCGGACAGCGAACACCGGGGAGCTGTTTTTT.

This clonotype was seen repeatedly, ten times or more. V gene TRBV20-1 combines with J gene TRBJ2-1, with a tentative D call TRBD2 (6 bases). The V gene's germline CDR1 is DFQATT and CDR2 SNEGSKA (reference sequence). The CDR3 consists of 12 residues. The CDR3 reads CVMGGIHNEQFF. As DNA, the CDR3 is TGCGTAATGGGCGGGATTCACAATGAGCAGTTCTTC.

This clonotype was found a few times. In nucleotides, the CDR3 is TGTGCCATCAGTGAGACTAGCGAGAACGATGCGCAGTATTTT. It yields the protein CAISETSENDAQYF. This rearrangement joins TRBV10-3 to TRBJ2-3, with 7 nucleotides matching TRBD2. Germline CDR1 is ENHRY and CDR2 is SYGVKD. V dropped 2 bases and J dropped 10; count of bases not matched to a gene: 9. The length of the CDR3 is 14 residues.

This clonotype was seen a handful of times. The chain couples TRBV12-3 or TRBV12-4 to TRBJ2-3; unclear D gene. CDR3 length: 15 residues. Trimming removed 5 bases from V and 5 bases from J, with 17 bases in between. CDR3 sequence: CASSHSFPIRDTQYF. CDR3 DNA: TGTGCCAGCAGTCACTCTTTCCCCATTAGAGATACGCAGTATTTT.

This clonotype was recorded a few times. This chain joins TRBV5-1 and TRBJ2-7; 9 nucleotides line up with TRBD1. Per the germline V gene, CDR1 is SGHRS and CDR2 is YFSETQ. After removal of 2 bases from V and 7 bases from J, the junction contained 7 bases not matched to a gene. This CDR3 is built from 14 residues. CDR3 in amino acids: CASSFVQGAGEQYF. CDR3 in DNA: TGCGCCAGCAGCTTCGTACAGGGGGCGGGTGAGCAGTACTTC.

Many counts were recorded for this clonotype. This rearrangement joins TRBV12-3 or TRBV12-4 to TRBJ2-7; D is unclear. This CDR3 spans 14 amino acids. V gave up 6 bases and J gave up 0 bases, with 12 bases separating them. CDR3 in amino acids: CASRPAASSYEQYF. CDR3 nucleotide sequence: TGTGCCAGCAGACCCGCCGCCAGCTCCTACGAGCAGTACTTC.

The chain is built from TRBV24-1 and TRBJ1-5; tentatively, D is TRBD1 (6 bases). This CDR3 region has 15 residues. In germline, CDR1 is KGHDR, CDR2 SFDVKD. The ends were cut back, 3 bases at V and 9 bases at J, with 17 bases in the middle. The CDR3 bases are TGTGCCACCAGTGATCCCGACGGGGGCCCAGGGCCCCAGCATTTT. It translates to CATSDPDGGPGPQHF.

This clonotype occurred a few times. The chain joins TRBV29-1 to TRBJ2-2; D gene unclear. Trimming removed 4 bases from V and 1 base from J, with 22 bases in between. Germline V gene data show CDR1 as SQVTM and CDR2 as ANQGSEA. CDR3 length: 18 amino acids. For the CDR3, the DNA is TGCAGCGTTGTGCTACTGGTTCCGGAGAGCAGGAACACCGGGGAGCTGTTTTTT. Amino acid sequence: CSVVLLVPESRNTGELFF.

This sequence joins TRBV7-9 and TRBJ2-7; no clear D. Germline loops: CDR1 SEHNR, CDR2 FQNEAQ (reference sequence). V gave up 11 bases and J gave up 2 bases, with 10 bases separating them. The CDR3 runs to 11 residues. The CDR3 protein is CALSPAYEQYF. Here the CDR3 DNA reads TGTGCCTTGTCCCCCGCCTACGAGCAGTACTTC.

This clonotype was detected ten times or more. The chain links TRBV6-4 to TRBJ2-1; the match to TRBD2 covers 12 bases. V was pared by 6 bases and J by 1 base, with 1 base of the junction left unmatched. The CDR3 length is 15 residues. Looked up from germline, CDR1 is MRHNA and CDR2 is SNTAGT. The CDR3 DNA reads as TGTGCCAGCAGGACTAGCGGGAGTTCCTACAATGAGCAGTTCTTC. As protein: CASRTSGSSYNEQFF.

V usage is TRBV12-3 or TRBV12-4 and J usage is TRBJ2-7, with TRBD2 identical over 8 bases. The CDR3 sequence is 12 residues long. Germline trimming cut 4 bases from V and 7 bases from J; bases unmatched to any gene: 3. CDR3 in DNA: TGTGCCAGCAGTTCCGGGACTAGAGAGCAGTACTTC. It yields the protein CASSSGTREQYF.

V gene TRBV7-9 combines with J gene TRBJ1-1; D perhaps matches TRBD1 (6 bases). The germline V gene has CDR1 SEHNR and CDR2 FQNEAQ (reference sequence). CDR3 length: 13 amino acids. Trimming removed 8 bases from V and 5 bases from J, with 15 bases in between. CDR3 DNA: TGTGCCAGCGCCCACGAGAGGGGGACTGAAGCTTTCTTT. This codes for CASAHERGTEAFF. Together with reference TRBV7-9 and TRBJ1-1, the CDR3 gives the full variable domain: DTGVSQNPRHKITKRGQNVTFRCDPISEHNRLYWYRQTLGQGPEFLTYFQNEAQLEKSRLLSDRFSAERPKGSFSTLEIQRTEQGDSAMYLCASAHERGTEAFFGQGTRLTVV.

This clonotype occurred a few times. CDR3 in DNA: TGCGCCAGCAGCTCCGGGTCGTGGGAGCAGTACTTC. This translates into CASSSGSWEQYF. This rearrangement joins TRBV5-1 to TRBJ2-7; no firm D call. The CDR3 spans 12 residues. Per the germline V gene, CDR1 is SGHRS and CDR2 is YFSETQ. The ends were cut back, 3 bases at V and 7 bases at J, with 11 bases in the middle.